Described below is a single T cell receptor (beta chain) sequence and its context. Trimming removed 1 base at V and 2 bases at J, with 2 bases between. In germline, CDR1 is KGHSH, CDR2 LQKENI. This CDR3 has 13 residues. MiXCR was run by TCRdb on the 5' RACE reads, yielding one entry per CDR3 protein. The data hold 35,000 to 50,000 distinct CDR3 sequences, with about 5.9% observed a single time. The sample originates from a study of early T cells in non-severe SARS-CoV-2 infection. The receptor was isolated from an adult who was a healthcare worker with PCR-confirmed SARS-CoV-2 infection or an uninfected control (not recorded which). The sequenced sample was whole blood, obtained at baseline. The J gene is TRBJ1-4, the V gene TRBV18; no firm D call. The CDR3 protein is CASSPQTNEKLFF. The CDR3 nucleotides read TGTGCCAGCTCACCACAGACTAATGAAAAACTGTTTTTT.